This TCR beta chain was captured by sequencing in a study of patients and donors after allogeneic stem cell transplantation. TCRdb reprocessed the RT-PCR reads with MiXCR, giving one entry per CDR3 protein. The data hold more than 25,000 distinct CDR3 sequences, with 6.5% to 10% observed a single time. The CDR3 loop spans 17 amino acids. The V and J ends lost 4 bases and 6 bases, in that order; junction bases with no gene match: 14. Germline CDR1 and CDR2: SGHTS and YDEGEE. This clonotype has at least ten counts. This receptor was taken from a human donor who was either an allogeneic HSCT recipient or a stem cell or donor lymphocyte infusion donor (not recorded which). It is not recorded whose cells these are; they may come from a transplant donor. The sequencing sample was made of blood, either unsorted or a sorted T cell fraction (not recorded which). The chain combines TRBV5-8 with TRBJ1-5; TRBD1 matches at 9 bases. Here the CDR3 DNA reads TGTGCCAGCAGCAACCCTCCGGGACAGGGAATGGTTCAGCCCCAGCATTTT. Protein sequence: CASSNPPGQGMVQPQHF.